These 14 T cell receptor beta chains share one sample of origin, sequenced in a study of molecular identifiers for immune sequencing clone quantification. A single record per CDR3 protein comes from TCRdb applying MiXCR to the PCR reads. The data hold 460,000 or so distinct CDR3 sequences, with 20% to 25% observed a single time. The sample consisted of naive CD8+ T cells from blood, with Jurkat cell RNA spiked in. Subset of the sample: FACS-sorted CD8+CD4-CCR7+CD45RA+ naive T cells. All receptors derive from a human donor in good health. Some libraries in this study had Jurkat cell RNA spiked in.

In the case of this clonotype: An end of the junction does not agree with germline; a read error may underlie this. The rearrangement joins TRBV5-1 to TRBJ1-1; D unresolved. Germline V gene lookup returns CDR1 SGHRS and CDR2 YFSETQ. This CDR3 has 13 residues. The CDR3: CAGSLDLDTEAFF. CDR3 nucleotides: TGCGCCGGCAGCTTGGACCTCGACACTGAAGCTTTCTTT.

This clonotype came up many times. The CDR3 here is CASSQEPRGSENEKLFF. Written as DNA, the CDR3 is TGCGCCAGCAGCCAAGAACCCCGAGGCAGCGAGAATGAAAAACTGTTTTTT. The V call is TRBV4-3, the J call TRBJ1-4; D unresolved. Germline V gene data show CDR1 as LGHNA and CDR2 as YSLEER. The V end was cut by 0 bases, the J end by 5 bases, with 16 bases between. CDR3 size: 17 residues.

The chain employs TRBV29-1 and TRBJ2-5; 7 bases are a match to TRBD1. This CDR3 spans 13 amino acids. V trimming: 5 bases; J trimming: 3 bases; junction bases outside the gene matches: 6. Germline V CDR1 and CDR2: SQVTM, ANQGSEA. CDR3 protein: CSVTTGWEETQYF. For the CDR3, the DNA is TGCAGCGTTACGACAGGGTGGGAAGAGACCCAGTACTTC.

This clonotype showed up many times. The genes are TRBV4-3 and TRBJ2-6; D is undetermined. The V end lost 1 base, the J end lost 2 bases, and 9 bases lay between the germline ends. This CDR3 spans 16 amino acids. Germline V gene lookup returns CDR1 LGHNA and CDR2 YSLEER. CDR3 loop: CASSQVLAAGANVLTF. As DNA, the CDR3 is TGCGCCAGCAGCCAAGTATTGGCAGCTGGGGCCAACGTCCTGACTTTC.

In this sample, this clonotype turned up many times. V usage is TRBV9 and J usage is TRBJ2-7; no reliable D call. Germline CDR1 reads SGDLS; CDR2 reads YYNGEE. The CDR3 is made up of 14 amino acids. The V end lost 0 bases, the J end lost 1 base, and 8 bases lay between the germline ends. CDR3 nucleotides: TGTGCCAGCAGCGTAGGAACAACTTCCTACGAGCAGTACTTC. Translating it yields CASSVGTTSYEQYF.

This clonotype appeared many times. The chain uses TRBV6-5 and TRBJ2-2, with 9 nucleotides matching TRBD2. This CDR3 contains 18 residues. Germline CDR1 is MNHEY and CDR2 is SVGAGI. V shed 7 bases, J shed 7 bases, and the junction held 19 bases outside the gene matches. In nucleotides, the CDR3 is TGTGCCAGCAAGGGACCCCCCGGGACTAGCAGGGAGGTCGGGGAGCTGTTTTTT. Translation: CASKGPPGTSREVGELFF.

Of note for this clonotype: At one of its ends the junction is not consistent with the germline gene, which may arise from a read error. The rearrangement joins TRBV27 to TRBJ1-2, with 8 positions matching TRBD1. The CDR3 spans 14 residues. Germline CDR1 reads MNHEY; CDR2 reads SMNVEV (reference sequence). The CDR3 sequence is CASSPRGLYYGHTF. CDR3 in DNA: TGTGCCAGCAGCCCCAGGGGGCTCTACTATGGCCACACCTTC.

V is TRBV11-2 and J is TRBJ1-5; possible D gene TRBD1, 6 bases. The CDR3 consists of 15 residues. V was pared by 2 bases and J by 1 base, with 9 bases between. The V gene's germline CDR1 is SGHAT and CDR2 FQNNGV. CDR3 in amino acids: CASSLRGQSNQPQHF. In DNA form, the CDR3 reads TGTGCCAGCAGCTTACGTGGACAGAGCAATCAGCCCCAGCATTTT.

This clonotype was found many times. The chain employs TRBV12-3 or TRBV12-4 and TRBJ2-4; possible D gene TRBD2, 6 bases. The CDR3 has 24 amino acids. With 1 base removed from V and 0 bases from J, the gap between germline ends came to 34 bases. The CDR3 DNA reads as TGTGCCAGCAGTTTAGGGGGGGAATGGGGAAGGGGCCAACTCTCTTTTTTAGCCAAAAACATTCAGTACTTC. Protein sequence: CASSLGGEWGRGQLSFLAKNIQYF.

This clonotype showed up many times. The chain is built from TRBV20-1 and TRBJ2-1; D is unresolved. Germline V lookup: CDR1 DFQATT, CDR2 SNEGSKA (reference sequence). The ends were cut back, 6 bases at V and 2 bases at J, with 2 bases in the middle. This CDR3 has 10 amino acids. CDR3 bases: TGCAGTGCAGCCTACAATGAGCAGTTCTTC. It translates to CSAAYNEQFF.

V is TRBV27 and J is TRBJ2-7; 10 bases are shared with TRBD2. Germline values: CDR1 MNHEY, CDR2 SMNVEV (reference sequence). The CDR3 length is 16 residues. The V segment lost 5 bases and the J segment 1 base; nucleotides outside the gene matches: 8. The CDR3 DNA follows: TGTGCCAGCAGTCCAGTAGCGGGGGGCTATTCCTACGAGCAGTACTTC. This gives the protein CASSPVAGGYSYEQYF.

This clonotype was seen at least ten times. This chain joins TRBV4-1 and TRBJ2-6, with 7 bases identical to TRBD2. The ends lost 5 bases at V and 1 base at J; junction bases unmatched: 8. This CDR3 is built from 17 residues. Germline V gives CDR1 MGHRA, CDR2 YSYEKL. CDR3 DNA sequence: TGCGCCAGCAGCTCCCCTAGCGGTTTTTCTGGGGCCAACGTCCTGACTTTC. It translates to CASSSPSGFSGANVLTF.

This clonotype was seen repeatedly, ten times or more. This chain links TRBV5-5 with TRBJ2-1, with a tentative D call TRBD2 (5 bases). The V gene lost 0 bases and the J gene lost 2 bases, with 12 bases spanning the gap. The CDR3 covers 16 residues. Germline V CDR1 and CDR2: SGHKS, YYEKEE (reference sequence). This CDR3 reads CASSLAREGTYNEQFF. The CDR3 nucleotides are TGTGCCAGCAGCTTGGCCCGCGAGGGAACCTACAATGAGCAGTTCTTC.

This clonotype was seen a few times. This chain uses TRBV27 with TRBJ2-1; no clear D gene. This CDR3 contains 14 residues. The V gene lost 5 bases and the J gene lost 5 bases, with 13 bases spanning the gap. Germline loops: CDR1 MNHEY, CDR2 SMNVEV (reference sequence). The CDR3: CASSPESAHNEQFF. The CDR3 coding sequence is TGTGCCAGCAGTCCGGAAAGTGCCCACAATGAGCAGTTCTTC.